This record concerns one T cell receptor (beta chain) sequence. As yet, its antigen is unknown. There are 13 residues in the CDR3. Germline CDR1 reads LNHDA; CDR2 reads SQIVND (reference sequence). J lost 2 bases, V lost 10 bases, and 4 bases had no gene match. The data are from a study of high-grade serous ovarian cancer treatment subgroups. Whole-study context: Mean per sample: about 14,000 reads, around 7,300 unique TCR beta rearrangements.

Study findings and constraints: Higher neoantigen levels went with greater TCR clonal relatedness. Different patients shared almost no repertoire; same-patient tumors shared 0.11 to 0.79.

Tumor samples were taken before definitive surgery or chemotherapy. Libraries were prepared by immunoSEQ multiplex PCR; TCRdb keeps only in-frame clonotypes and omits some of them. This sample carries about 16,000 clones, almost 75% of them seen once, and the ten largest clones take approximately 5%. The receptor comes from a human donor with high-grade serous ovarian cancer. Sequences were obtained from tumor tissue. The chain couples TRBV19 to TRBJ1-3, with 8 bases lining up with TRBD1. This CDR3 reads CATQGATGNTIYF. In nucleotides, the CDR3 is TGTGCCACCCAGGGGGCTACTGGAAACACCATATATTTT.